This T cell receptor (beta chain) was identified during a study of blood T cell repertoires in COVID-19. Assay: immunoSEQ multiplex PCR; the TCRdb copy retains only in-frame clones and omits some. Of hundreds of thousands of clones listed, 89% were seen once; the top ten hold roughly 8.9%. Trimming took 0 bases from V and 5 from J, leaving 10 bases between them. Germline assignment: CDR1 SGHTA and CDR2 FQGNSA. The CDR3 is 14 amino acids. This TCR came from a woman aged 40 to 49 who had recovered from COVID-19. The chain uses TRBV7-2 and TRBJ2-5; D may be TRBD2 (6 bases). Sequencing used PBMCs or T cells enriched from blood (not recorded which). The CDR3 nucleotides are TGTGCCAGCAGCTTAGCGCCCAGCGGGGAGACCCAGTACTTC. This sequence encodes CASSLAPSGETQYF.